These 31 T cell receptor beta chains originate from one sample sequenced in a study of blood T cell repertoires in COVID-19. TCRdb keeps only in-frame clones here, not all; method: immunoSEQ multiplex PCR. The sample consists of approximately 210,000 clones, 86% of them appearing once. Sequenced input: peripheral blood. These receptor sequences come from a woman aged 70 to 79 with acute or convalescent COVID-19.

The chain carries TRBV6-2 or TRBV6-3 and TRBJ2-5; D is uncertain. This CDR3 region has 13 residues. Germline V gene data show CDR1 as MNHEY and CDR2 as SVGEGT. The V end was cut by 2 bases, the J end by 2 bases, with 6 bases between. CDR3 loop: CASSYLVQETQYF. The CDR3 nucleotides read TGTGCCAGCAGTTACCTAGTACAAGAGACCCAGTACTTC.

The chain is built from TRBV7-8 and TRBJ2-3; 7 bases are shared with TRBD2. J lost 2 bases, V lost 2 bases, and 1 base had no gene match. The CDR3 length is 14 residues. The V gene's germline CDR1 is SGHVS and CDR2 FQNEAQ. This chain's CDR3 is CASSLSGNTDTQYF. The CDR3 DNA is TGTGCCAGCAGCTTAAGCGGGAACACAGATACGCAGTATTTT. Combining the CDR3 with reference TRBV7-8 and TRBJ2-3 gives the whole variable domain GAGVSQSPRYKVAKRGQDVALRCDPISGHVSLFWYQQALGQGPEFLTYFQNEAQLDKSGLPSDRFFAERPEGSVSTLKIQRTQQEDSAVYLCASSLSGNTDTQYFGPGTRLTVL.

The V call is TRBV3-1 (or the pseudogene TRBV3-2), the J call TRBJ2-1, with a weak D call TRBD2 (6 bases). Trimming took off 4 bases at V and 0 bases at J, with 13 bases between the two ends. The CDR3 is 16 residues long. The germline V gene has CDR1 LGHDT and CDR2 YNNKEL (reference sequence). The CDR3 region has the DNA TGTGCCAGCAGCCGAGGGACTTCCAGCTCCTACAATGAGCAGTTCTTC. Residues: CASSRGTSSSYNEQFF.

This chain connects TRBV7-8 to TRBJ1-1, with no clear D. From germline, CDR1 is SGHVS and CDR2 FQNEAQ. CDR3 length: 14 amino acids. Trimming pared 6 bases from V and 1 base from J, leaving 12 bases between. Written as DNA, the CDR3 is TGTGCCAGCAGTTCCGGGGTGCCGAACACTGAAGCTTTCTTT. Its protein is CASSSGVPNTEAFF. The whole variable domain, remainder taken from reference TRBV7-8 and TRBJ1-1, is GAGVSQSPRYKVAKRGQDVALRCDPISGHVSLFWYQQALGQGPEFLTYFQNEAQLDKSGLPSDRFFAERPEGSVSTLKIQRTQQEDSAVYLCASSSGVPNTEAFFGQGTRLTVV.

The chain employs TRBV7-3 and TRBJ1-2, with D uncertain. Trimming cost V 0 bases and J 7 bases, with 6 bases left between them. The CDR3 runs to 12 residues. The germline V gene has CDR1 SGHTA and CDR2 FQGTGA. CDR3 region: CASSLTPGGYTF. Written as DNA, the CDR3 is TGTGCCAGCAGCTTAACCCCCGGTGGCTACACCTTC.

The chain recombines TRBV12-3 or TRBV12-4 with TRBJ1-2; 9 bases are a match to TRBD1. Trimming took 6 bases from V and 4 from J; bases not matched to a gene: 3. The CDR3 is made up of 13 amino acids. As DNA, the CDR3 is TGTGCCAGCAGGGCGACAGGGGGCTATGGCTACACCTTC. It codes for CASRATGGYGYTF.

This chain links TRBV12-3 or TRBV12-4 with TRBJ1-1, with 8 bases that match TRBD1. V trimming: 5 bases; J trimming: 6 bases; junction bases outside the gene matches: 5. CDR3 length: 13 amino acids. CDR3 region: CASSPDRAPEAFF. The DNA for the CDR3 is TGTGCCAGCAGTCCGGACAGGGCGCCTGAAGCTTTCTTT.

The J gene is TRBJ2-7, the V gene TRBV2; TRBD1 matches 9 bases. The CDR3 loop spans 15 amino acids. The ends lost 6 bases at V and 6 bases at J; junction bases unmatched: 12. Per the germline V gene, CDR1 is SNHLY and CDR2 is FYNNEI. The CDR3 is CASRTDRGGRSEQYF. DNA for the CDR3: TGTGCCAGCAGAACGGACAGGGGAGGACGTTCCGAGCAGTACTTC.

The chain combines TRBV2 with TRBJ2-1, with TRBD2 identical over 10 bases. Losses at the gene ends were 7 bases for V and 4 bases for J; bases not matched to a gene: 10. This CDR3 region has 16 residues. Germline V gene sequence: CDR1 SNHLY, CDR2 FYNNEI. The CDR3 spells CASTPTSGRGYNEQFF. Written as DNA, the CDR3 is TGTGCCAGCACTCCGACTAGCGGGCGAGGGTACAATGAGCAGTTCTTC.

The chain has TRBV11-2 and TRBJ1-4, with a possible D match to TRBD1 (5 bases). The germline V and J ends were trimmed by 4 bases and 8 bases, with 8 bases remaining between them. The CDR3 covers 12 residues. Per germline, CDR1 SGHAT and CDR2 FQNNGV. This CDR3 reads CASSSKGEKLFF. The CDR3 DNA reads as TGTGCCAGCAGCTCGAAGGGGGAAAAACTGTTTTTT.

The J gene is TRBJ1-3, the V gene TRBV27, with D perhaps TRBD1 (5 bases). Germline lookup yields CDR1 MNHEY and CDR2 SMNVEV (reference sequence). The V end lost 5 bases, the J end lost 2 bases, and 7 bases lay between the germline ends. This CDR3 spans 13 amino acids. DNA of the CDR3: TGTGCCAGCAGTCTACAGGCTGGAAACACCATATATTTT. Amino acid sequence: CASSLQAGNTIYF.

The J gene is TRBJ1-5, the V gene TRBV20-1; D remains ambiguous. Germline V CDR1 and CDR2: DFQATT, SNEGSKA (reference sequence). V gave up 3 bases and J gave up 5 bases, with 14 bases separating them. The CDR3 extends over 14 amino acids. The CDR3 nucleotides read TGCAGTGCTAGTAGCCAGGATGGCGATCAGCCCCAGCATTTT. This translates into CSASSQDGDQPQHF.

This clone occurred once. V gene TRBV11-2 combines with J gene TRBJ2-7; the match to TRBD2 covers 11 bases. The CDR3 runs 15 residues. CDR1 and CDR2 from the germline V gene are SGHAT and FQNNGV. The junction had 3 bases not matched to a gene; V was cut back by 5 bases and J by 0 bases. DNA for the CDR3: TGTGCCAGCAGCACGGGACTAGCGGACTCCTACGAGCAGTACTTC. This gives the protein CASSTGLADSYEQYF. The full variable domain, with the rest looked up from reference TRBV11-2 and TRBJ2-7, is EAGVAQSPRYKIIEKRQSVAFWCNPISGHATLYWYQQILGQGPKLLIQFQNNGVVDDSQLPKDRFSAERLKGVDSTLKIQPAKLEDSAVYLCASSTGLADSYEQYFGPGTRLTVT.

This clone was counted once. J is TRBJ2-7 and V is TRBV10-2; D is possibly TRBD2 (5 bases). The CDR3 consists of 13 residues. The V and J ends lost 7 bases and 7 bases respectively, with 17 bases between them. Germline loops: CDR1 WSHSY, CDR2 SAAADI. The CDR3 sequence: CASNPPGLSEQYF. CDR3 DNA sequence: TGCGCCAGCAACCCCCCAGGACTGTCGGAGCAGTACTTC.

The chain recombines TRBV28 with TRBJ1-2; maybe TRBD1 (5 bases). Germline loops: CDR1 MDHEN, CDR2 SYDVKM. The CDR3 sequence is 12 residues long. The V and J ends lost 4 bases and 8 bases respectively, with 11 bases between them. The CDR3 here is CASSSGIGGYTF. The DNA of the CDR3 is TGTGCCAGCAGTTCAGGGATTGGCGGCTACACCTTC.

V gene TRBV7-2 combines with J gene TRBJ1-2; 8 nucleotides agree with TRBD1. The CDR3 spans 14 residues. Germline V gene data show CDR1 as SGHTA and CDR2 as FQGNSA. Germline trimming cut 5 bases from V and 4 bases from J; bases unmatched to any gene: 6. CDR3 in amino acids: CASSLLGQAYGYTF. The CDR3 DNA is TGTGCCAGCAGCCTACTGGGACAGGCCTATGGCTACACCTTC.

V usage is TRBV6-5 and J usage is TRBJ1-1; tentatively, D is TRBD1 (6 bases). The length of the CDR3 is 15 residues. Trimming stripped 4 bases from V and 1 base from J, with 13 bases between. Germline CDR1 MNHEY, CDR2 SVGAGI. CDR3 protein: CASSFLDSRNTEAFF. The CDR3 DNA is TGTGCCAGCAGTTTCCTGGACAGCCGGAACACTGAAGCTTTCTTT.

This chain connects TRBV7-9 to TRBJ1-6, with D uncertain. The CDR3 runs to 14 residues. V lost 3 bases and J lost 3, with 6 bases in between. Germline lookup yields CDR1 SEHNR and CDR2 FQNEAQ (reference sequence). DNA of the CDR3: TGTGCCAGCAGCTTGAGTTTCTATAATTCACCCCTCCACTTT. Translating it yields CASSLSFYNSPLHF.

This chain links TRBV15 with TRBJ1-1; D ambiguous. The CDR3 has 15 residues. V was pared by 4 bases and J by 2 bases, with 14 bases between. CDR1 and CDR2 (germline): LNHNV, YYDKDF (reference sequence). The CDR3 sequence: CATSIPEGTNTEAFF. The CDR3 DNA is TGTGCCACCAGCATTCCGGAGGGTACCAACACTGAAGCTTTCTTT.

This clone was picked up one time. The chain recombines TRBV7-7 with TRBJ2-5, with TRBD1 matching over 8 bases. The CDR3 consists of 15 residues. The V and J ends lost 3 bases and 4 bases, in that order; junction bases with no gene match: 7. CDR1 is SSHAT and CDR2 is FNYEAQ in the germline V gene (reference sequence). CDR3 in DNA: TGTGCCAGCAGCTTTCGGGACAGGCCTACAGAGACCCAGTACTTC. Translated, it gives CASSFRDRPTETQYF.

This clone was observed a single time. The rearrangement uses TRBV6-2 or TRBV6-3 and TRBJ2-5, with TRBD1 as a possible D gene (6 bases). Per germline, CDR1 MNHEY and CDR2 SVGEGT. Trimming left V 2 bases short and J 1 base short, with 11 bases between. The CDR3 runs to 15 residues. Written as DNA, the CDR3 is TGTGCCAGCAGTTACGTCCCAGGGGCCCAAGAGACCCAGTACTTC. Translation gives CASSYVPGAQETQYF.

This chain connects TRBV28 to TRBJ2-5; 9 nucleotides match TRBD1. The trim removed 6 bases at V and 5 bases at J, leaving 7 bases unmatched. This CDR3 spans 14 amino acids. CDR1 and CDR2 (germline): MDHEN, SYDVKM. This CDR3 is CASSKQGAGETQYF. The DNA for the CDR3 is TGTGCCAGCAGCAAACAGGGGGCAGGGGAGACCCAGTACTTC. Filled out from reference TRBV28 and TRBJ2-5, the complete variable domain reads DVKVTQSSRYLVKRTGEKVFLECVQDMDHENMFWYRQDPGLGLRLIYFSYDVKMKEKGDIPEGYSVSREKKERFSLILESASTNQTSMYLCASSKQGAGETQYFGPGTRLLVL.

The gene calls are TRBV10-2 and TRBJ2-5; 9 positions match TRBD2. Germline-derived CDR1 and CDR2 are WSHSY and SAAADI. The CDR3 loop spans 16 amino acids. Trimming removed 3 bases from V and 4 bases from J; junction bases left unmatched: 9. The CDR3 is CASSESVAGAGETQYF. The CDR3 DNA reads as TGCGCCAGCAGTGAATCGGTAGCGGGAGCGGGAGAGACCCAGTACTTC.

The rearrangement joins TRBV28 to TRBJ1-2; 12 bases are a match to TRBD1. From germline, CDR1 is MDHEN and CDR2 SYDVKM. V gave up 8 bases and J gave up 8 bases; unmatched junction bases: 9. CDR3 length: 14 amino acids. CDR3 protein: CASRPGTGGVGYTF. The CDR3 DNA follows: TGTGCCAGCCGACCCGGGACAGGGGGCGTCGGCTACACCTTC.

The V and J genes are TRBV7-9 and TRBJ2-3, with 8 bases identical to TRBD2. The CDR3 has 15 residues. Germline V gene sequence: CDR1 SEHNR, CDR2 FQNEAQ (reference sequence). The J segment lost 0 bases and the V segment lost 3 bases, leaving 2 bases of the junction unmatched. In DNA form, the CDR3 reads TGTGCCAGCAGCTTTACTAGCGGTAGCACAGATACGCAGTATTTT. Protein sequence: CASSFTSGSTDTQYF.

The chain combines TRBV6-2 or TRBV6-3 with TRBJ1-1, with TRBD1 matching 7 bases. Losses at the gene ends were 5 bases for V and 12 bases for J; bases not matched to a gene: 6. This CDR3 spans 11 amino acids. Germline CDR1 MNHEY, CDR2 SVGEGT. CDR3 DNA: TGTGCCAGCAGTGGACAGGTTGTATCTTTCTTT. Residues: CASSGQVVSFF.

V gene TRBV19 combines with J gene TRBJ2-1, with 10 bases lining up with TRBD2. Per germline, CDR1 LNHDA and CDR2 SQIVND (reference sequence). J lost 6 bases, V lost 3 bases, and 5 bases had no gene match. This CDR3 has 15 amino acids. This chain's CDR3 is CASSIRSGRANEQFF. CDR3 sequence (DNA): TGTGCCAGTAGTATTAGAAGCGGGAGGGCCAATGAGCAGTTCTTC.

This chain links TRBV6-2 or TRBV6-3 with TRBJ2-1, with 16 positions matching TRBD2. The CDR3 loop spans 18 amino acids. CDR1 and CDR2 (germline): MNHEY, SVGEGT. Trimming took 5 bases from V and 3 from J; bases not matched to a gene: 7. This CDR3 reads CASSDPGLAGGFYNEQFF. The CDR3 nucleotides read TGTGCCAGCAGTGATCCGGGACTAGCGGGAGGGTTCTACAATGAGCAGTTCTTC.

V and J are TRBV6-5 and TRBJ2-3; 9 bases fit TRBD2. CDR3 length: 14 residues. Trimming at V came to 7 bases and at J to 6 bases, leaving 8 bases not matched to a gene. Germline values: CDR1 MNHEY, CDR2 SVGAGI. In DNA, the CDR3 is TGTGCCAGCAAAGCGGGAGGCCCCCCCGATACGCAGTATTTT. It specifies CASKAGGPPDTQYF.

V gene TRBV11-2 combines with J gene TRBJ2-4; 7 nucleotides line up with TRBD2. The germline CDR1 and CDR2 sequences are SGHAT and FQNNGV. Losses at the gene ends were 1 base for V and 9 bases for J; bases not matched to a gene: 9. This CDR3 comprises 15 residues. This CDR3 reads CASSLGGGTLLIQYF. As DNA, the CDR3 is TGTGCCAGCAGCTTAGGGGGAGGGACGTTGCTCATTCAGTACTTC.

The rearrangement links TRBV28 to TRBJ1-4, with D maybe TRBD1 (5 bases). CDR1 is MDHEN, CDR2 SYDVKM, per germline. Trimming removed 2 bases at V and 3 bases at J, with 10 bases between. There are 15 residues in the CDR3. The CDR3 DNA follows: TGTGCCAGCAGTTTACAGGGCGATGCTAATGAAAAACTGTTTTTT. The encoded protein is CASSLQGDANEKLFF.